One and the same sample provided the 2 T cell receptor beta chains below, sequenced in a study of breast tumors, draining lymph nodes, adjacent tissues (TCRdb year 2016). The axillary draining lymph nodes of breast cancer patients were the source of the lymph node samples. Preparation of the library involved multiplex PCR. The instrument was an Illumina HiSeq 2000. TCRdb handled the public reads itself, with Q25 trimming in fastp and clone calling in MiXCR, and kept productive beta chains. Entries that share a CDR3 protein sequence are merged under the most common genes and DNA. This sample lists 150,000 to 200,000 distinct CDR3 sequences; 33% were detected once. Roughly 4.3% of the sample rests with the top ten. The specimen sequenced was axillary lymph node tissue. Receptors were obtained from a female donor with breast cancer. Some clones in this sample may be carry-over from other donors' samples.

The genes are TRBV29-1 and TRBJ2-4, with D unresolved. The CDR3 is 16 amino acids. V lost 4 bases, J lost 0 bases, and 16 bases lay in between. CDR1 SQVTM and CDR2 ANQGSEA come from the germline V gene. The CDR3 loop reads CSVVISRKLAKNIQYF. Written as DNA, the CDR3 is TGCAGCGTTGTAATAAGCAGGAAGCTAGCCAAAAACATTCAGTACTTC.

This clonotype was observed a few times. This may be a read error, as it is one base from a much larger clone. The chain couples TRBV20-1 to TRBJ2-1, with 8 bases that match TRBD2. V lost 3 bases and J lost 6; bases outside the gene matches: 10. Germline CDR1 and CDR2: DFQATT and SNEGSKA (reference sequence). This CDR3 is 15 amino acids long. Here the CDR3 reads CSASRPSGFSNEQFF. CDR3 DNA: TGCAGTGCTAGTCGCCCTAGCGGGTTCTCCAATGAGCAGTTCTTC.